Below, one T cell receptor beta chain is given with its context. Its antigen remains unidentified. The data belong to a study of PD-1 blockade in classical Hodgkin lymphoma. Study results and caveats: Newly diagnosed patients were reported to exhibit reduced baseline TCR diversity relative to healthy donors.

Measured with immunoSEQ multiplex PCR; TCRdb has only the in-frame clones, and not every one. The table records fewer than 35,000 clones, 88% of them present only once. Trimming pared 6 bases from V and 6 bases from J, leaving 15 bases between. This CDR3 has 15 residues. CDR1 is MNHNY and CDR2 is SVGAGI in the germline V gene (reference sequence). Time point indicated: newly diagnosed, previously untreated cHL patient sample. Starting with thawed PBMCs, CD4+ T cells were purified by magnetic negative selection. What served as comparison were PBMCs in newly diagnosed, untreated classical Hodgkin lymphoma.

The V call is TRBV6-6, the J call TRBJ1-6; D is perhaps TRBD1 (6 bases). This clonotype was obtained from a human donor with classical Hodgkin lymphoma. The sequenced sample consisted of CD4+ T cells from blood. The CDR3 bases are TGTGCCAGCAGCCCGGGGAGGGGGAGTAATTCACCCCTCCACTTT. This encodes CASSPGRGSNSPLHF.